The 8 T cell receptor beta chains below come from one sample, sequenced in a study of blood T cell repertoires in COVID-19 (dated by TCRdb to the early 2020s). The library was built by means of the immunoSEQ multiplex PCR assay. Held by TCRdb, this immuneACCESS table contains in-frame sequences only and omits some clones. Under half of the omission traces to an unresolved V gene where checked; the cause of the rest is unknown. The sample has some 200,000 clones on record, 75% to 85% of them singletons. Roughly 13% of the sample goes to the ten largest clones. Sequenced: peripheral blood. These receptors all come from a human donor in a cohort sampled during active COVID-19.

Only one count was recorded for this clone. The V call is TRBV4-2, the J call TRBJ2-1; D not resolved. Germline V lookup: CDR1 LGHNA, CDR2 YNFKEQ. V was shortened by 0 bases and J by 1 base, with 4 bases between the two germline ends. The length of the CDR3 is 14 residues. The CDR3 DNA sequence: TGTGCCAGCAGCCAAGAGACTTCCTACAATGAGCAGTTCTTC. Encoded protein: CASSQETSYNEQFF.

The CDR3 reads CASSLADNLYEQYF. The CDR3 bases are TGTGCCAGCAGCTTAGCGGACAACCTCTACGAGCAGTACTTC. This chain connects TRBV7-2 to TRBJ2-7, with D possibly being TRBD1 (5 bases). CDR1 and CDR2 (germline): SGHTA, FQGNSA. V lost 0 bases and J 3 bases, leaving 9 bases between the germline ends. This CDR3 is built from 14 residues.

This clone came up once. CDR3: CASSIQGPSNQPQHF. As DNA, the CDR3 is TGTGCCAGTAGTATACAGGGCCCTAGCAATCAGCCCCAGCATTTT. The V and J genes are TRBV19 and TRBJ1-5; maybe TRBD1 (5 bases). Deletions cut 2 bases from V and 0 bases from J, with 8 bases between. CDR3 size: 15 residues. The germline gives CDR1 LNHDA, CDR2 SQIVND (reference sequence).

The CDR3 DNA reads TGTGCCAGCAGCCCAGGGACTCGGACAGATACGCAGTATTTT. Amino acid sequence: CASSPGTRTDTQYF. The chain couples TRBV6-2 or TRBV6-3 to TRBJ2-3; TRBD2 might be the D (6 bases). V was cut by 6 bases and J by 3 bases, with 13 bases left in between. This CDR3 has 14 residues. Germline V CDR1 and CDR2: MNHEY, SVGEGT.

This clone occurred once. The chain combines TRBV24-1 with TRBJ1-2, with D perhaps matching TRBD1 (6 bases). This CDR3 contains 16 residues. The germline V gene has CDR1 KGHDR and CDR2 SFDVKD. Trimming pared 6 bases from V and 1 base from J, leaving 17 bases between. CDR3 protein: CATSPSRGAGNYGYTF. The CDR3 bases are TGTGCCACCAGTCCAAGTCGGGGGGCGGGTAACTATGGCTACACCTTC.

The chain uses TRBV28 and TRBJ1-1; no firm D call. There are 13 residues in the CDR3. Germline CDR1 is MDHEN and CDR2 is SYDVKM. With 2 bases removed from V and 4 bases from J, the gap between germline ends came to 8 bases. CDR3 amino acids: CASSLGLSTEAFF. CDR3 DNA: TGTGCCAGCAGTTTAGGACTAAGCACTGAAGCTTTCTTT.

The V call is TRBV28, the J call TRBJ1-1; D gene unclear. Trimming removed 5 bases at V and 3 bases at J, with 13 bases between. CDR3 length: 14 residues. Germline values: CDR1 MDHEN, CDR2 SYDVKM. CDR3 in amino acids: CASSLPTGYTEAFF. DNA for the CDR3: TGTGCCAGCAGTCTACCGACCGGGTACACTGAAGCTTTCTTT. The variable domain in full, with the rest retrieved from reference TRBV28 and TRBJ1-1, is DVKVTQSSRYLVKRTGEKVFLECVQDMDHENMFWYRQDPGLGLRLIYFSYDVKMKEKGDIPEGYSVSREKKERFSLILESASTNQTSMYLCASSLPTGYTEAFFGQGTRLTVV.

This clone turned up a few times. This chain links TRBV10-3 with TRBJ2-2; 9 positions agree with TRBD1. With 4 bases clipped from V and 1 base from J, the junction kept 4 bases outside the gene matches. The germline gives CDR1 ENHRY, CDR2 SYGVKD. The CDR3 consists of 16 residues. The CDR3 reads CAISVRTGVNTGELFF. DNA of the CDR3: TGTGCCATCAGTGTTAGGACAGGGGTGAACACCGGGGAGCTGTTTTTT.